What follows describes a single TCR beta chain. Its antigen is undetermined. Here immunoSEQ multiplex PCR was the method, and the copy in TCRdb shows in-frame clones only, minus some. This table holds 1,800 or so clones, more than 25% found once. These data originate in a study of T cells in localized non-small cell lung cancer. The CDR3 contains 12 residues. Trimming took 4 bases from V and 7 from J, leaving 9 bases between them. CDR1 is SGHDN and CDR2 is FVKESK in the germline V gene. Neighbouring lung, lacking atypia, was collected no less than 2 cm away from the tumor margin. Findings and limits, study-wide: Appearance in adjacent lung was seen for a median around 60 of the top 100 tumor clones. In uninvolved adjacent lung, T cell clonality reached its highest value, exceeding tumor.

This clonotype originated in a female donor aged 60 or older with stage I lung adenocarcinoma. This sample comprised normal lung tissue next to the tumor, obtained before any cancer treatment. The rearrangement joins TRBV14 to TRBJ2-3; maybe TRBD2 (5 bases). CDR3 nucleotides: TGTGCCAGCAGCCTTACGGGAAATACGCAGTATTTT. This gives the protein CASSLTGNTQYF.